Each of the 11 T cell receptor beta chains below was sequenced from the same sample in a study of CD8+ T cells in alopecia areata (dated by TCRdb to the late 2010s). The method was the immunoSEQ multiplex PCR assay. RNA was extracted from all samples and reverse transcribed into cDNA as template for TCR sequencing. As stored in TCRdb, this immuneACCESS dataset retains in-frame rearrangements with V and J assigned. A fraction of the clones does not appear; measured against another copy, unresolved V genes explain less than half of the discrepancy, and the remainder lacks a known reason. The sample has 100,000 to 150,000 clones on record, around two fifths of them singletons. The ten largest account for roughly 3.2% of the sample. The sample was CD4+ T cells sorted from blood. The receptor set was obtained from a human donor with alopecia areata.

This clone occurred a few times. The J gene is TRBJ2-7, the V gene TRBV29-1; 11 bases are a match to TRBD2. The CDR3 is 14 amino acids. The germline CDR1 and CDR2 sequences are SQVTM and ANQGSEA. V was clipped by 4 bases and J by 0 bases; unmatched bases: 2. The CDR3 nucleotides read TGCAGCGTTGTTAGCGGGAGGGCCTCCTACGAGCAGTACTTC. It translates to CSVVSGRASYEQYF.

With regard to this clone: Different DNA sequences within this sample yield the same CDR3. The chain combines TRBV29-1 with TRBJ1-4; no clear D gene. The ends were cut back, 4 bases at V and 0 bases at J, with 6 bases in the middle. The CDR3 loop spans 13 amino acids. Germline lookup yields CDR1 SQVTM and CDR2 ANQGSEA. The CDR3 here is CSVGGATNEKLFF. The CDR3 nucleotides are TGCAGCGTTGGGGGAGCAACTAATGAAAAACTGTTTTTT.

The CDR3 DNA follows: TGCAGCGTTGCCCTATCCCGAAACACCATATATTTT. It yields the protein CSVALSRNTIYF. The chain employs TRBV29-1 and TRBJ1-3; no reliable D call. Trimming shortened V by 4 bases and J by 5 bases, and 9 bases separated the two germline ends. CDR1 SQVTM and CDR2 ANQGSEA come from the germline V gene. The CDR3 sequence is 12 residues long.

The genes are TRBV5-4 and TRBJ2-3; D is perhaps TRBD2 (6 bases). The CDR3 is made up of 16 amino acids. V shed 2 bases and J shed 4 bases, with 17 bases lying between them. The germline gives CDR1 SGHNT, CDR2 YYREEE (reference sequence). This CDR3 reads CASSFGIPPSADTQYF. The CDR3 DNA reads TGTGCCAGCAGCTTCGGGATACCCCCTAGCGCAGATACGCAGTATTTT.

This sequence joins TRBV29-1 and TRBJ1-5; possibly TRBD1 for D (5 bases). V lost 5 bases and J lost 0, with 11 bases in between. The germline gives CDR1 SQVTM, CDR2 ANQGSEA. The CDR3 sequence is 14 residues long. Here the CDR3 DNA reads TGCAGCGTTTCCAGGGACGCTAGCAATCAGCCCCAGCATTTT. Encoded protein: CSVSRDASNQPQHF.

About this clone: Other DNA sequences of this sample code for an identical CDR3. CDR3 sequence (DNA): TGTGCCAGCTCACCGGGCCTCGACTACGAGCAGTACTTC. This encodes CASSPGLDYEQYF. The V gene is TRBV18, the J gene TRBJ2-7, with D unresolved. There are 13 residues in the CDR3. V lost 3 bases and J lost 3, with 9 bases in between. Germline assignment: CDR1 KGHSH and CDR2 LQKENI. Full variable domain (rest looked up from reference TRBV18 and TRBJ2-7): NAGVMQNPRHLVRRRGQEARLRCSPMKGHSHVYWYRQLPEEGLKFMVYLQKENIIDESGMPKERFSAEFPKEGPSILRIQQVVRGDSAAYFCASSPGLDYEQYFGPGTRLTVT.

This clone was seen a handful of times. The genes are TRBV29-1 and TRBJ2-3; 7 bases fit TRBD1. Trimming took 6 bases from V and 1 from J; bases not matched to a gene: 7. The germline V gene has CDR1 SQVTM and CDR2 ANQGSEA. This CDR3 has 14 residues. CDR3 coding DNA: TGCAGCGTCGGGCGGACAGGACGCACAGATACGCAGTATTTT. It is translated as CSVGRTGRTDTQYF.

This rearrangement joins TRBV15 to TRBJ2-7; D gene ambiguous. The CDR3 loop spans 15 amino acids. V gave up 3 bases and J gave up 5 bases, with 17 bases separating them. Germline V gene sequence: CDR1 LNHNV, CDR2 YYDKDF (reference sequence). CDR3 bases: TGTGCCACCAGCAGCCCGGACGGAAGGAAGAACGAGCAGTACTTC. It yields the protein CATSSPDGRKNEQYF.

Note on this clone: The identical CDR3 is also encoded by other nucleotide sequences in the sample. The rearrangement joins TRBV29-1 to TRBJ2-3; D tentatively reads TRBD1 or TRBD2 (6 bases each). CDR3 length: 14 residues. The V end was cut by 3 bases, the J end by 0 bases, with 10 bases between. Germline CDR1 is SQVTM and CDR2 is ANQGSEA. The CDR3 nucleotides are TGCAGCGTTGAGGGGGCGGGGAGCACAGATACGCAGTATTTT. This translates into CSVEGAGSTDTQYF.

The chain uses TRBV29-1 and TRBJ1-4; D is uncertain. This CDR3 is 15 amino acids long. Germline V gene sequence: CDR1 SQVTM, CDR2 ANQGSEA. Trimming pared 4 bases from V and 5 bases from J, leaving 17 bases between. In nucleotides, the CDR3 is TGCAGCGTTGGGCCTGCTACTGGGCTGAATGAAAAACTGTTTTTT. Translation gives CSVGPATGLNEKLFF.

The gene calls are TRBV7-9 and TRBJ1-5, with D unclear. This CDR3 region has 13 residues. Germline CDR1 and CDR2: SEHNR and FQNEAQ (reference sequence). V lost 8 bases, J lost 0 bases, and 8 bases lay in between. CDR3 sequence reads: CASGGYSNQPQHF. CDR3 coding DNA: TGTGCCAGCGGAGGATATAGCAATCAGCCCCAGCATTTT. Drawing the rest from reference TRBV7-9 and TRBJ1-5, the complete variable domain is DTGVSQNPRHKITKRGQNVTFRCDPISEHNRLYWYRQTLGQGPEFLTYFQNEAQLEKSRLLSDRFSAERPKGSFSTLEIQRTEQGDSAMYLCASGGYSNQPQHFGDGTRLSIL.